This T cell receptor (beta chain) originates from a study of Tregs in tolerant kidney transplant recipients. Germline V lookup: CDR1 MNHEY, CDR2 SMNVEV (reference sequence). V dropped 6 bases and J dropped 2 bases, with 16 bases sitting between them. The CDR3 has 15 residues. Clones were read by immunoSEQ multiplex PCR, and TCRdb kept only the in-frame ones, dropping some. The sample contains some 240,000 clones, approximately 84% of which appear only once. J is TRBJ1-1 and V is TRBV27, with D unresolved. Source material: CD4+ T cells from blood. The TCR comes from a human donor in good health. The CDR3 is CASSLTRELNTEAFF. The DNA of the CDR3 is TGTGCCAGCAGCCTTACCCGGGAACTTAACACTGAAGCTTTCTTT.